The clone carrying this T cell receptor (beta chain) has a single count. A junction end diverges from the germline sequence, so it may reflect a read error. The sample holds other DNA sequences that translate to the same CDR3. CDR3 length: 14 residues. Germline loops: CDR1 MNHEY, CDR2 SVGAGI. The data originate from a study of cytomegalovirus exposure and HLA in healthy donors. 13 Jbeta primers and 60 Vbeta primers were used for the PCR. The assay was immunoSEQ multiplex PCR, and TCRdb's table has in-frame clones only and misses some. The repertoire has 250,000 or so clones, roughly four fifths of them found once; the top ten carry 8%.

The receptor was derived from a woman aged 55-70 years in good health and CMV-seropositive. Material for sequencing was PBMCs. The V gene is TRBV6-5, the J gene TRBJ2-2; D is undetermined. DNA for the CDR3: TGTGCTAGCAGTTACTCGAGAATTACCGGGGAGCTGTTTTTT. It is translated as CASSYSRITGELFF.